A selection of T cell receptor beta chains follows, all from one sample in a study of response to subunit inactivated influenza vaccine. One entry per CDR3 protein results from TCRdb running MiXCR on the RT-PCR reads. The sample holds roughly 570,000 distinct CDR3 sequences, over 10% seen once. Here the sequenced sample was PBMCs from blood, taken about 40 days after vaccination. The source of these receptors is a man aged 45-60 years who received an inactivated influenza vaccine. Each CDR3 is given with its conserved first and last residue. The D gene is left open where the match is weak. The size field is filled for only some rows; it gives once, few, many or a size class.

abundance,d_gene,j_gene,v_gene,CDR3aa,CDR3nt
many,-,TRBJ1-5,TRBV6-2/TRBV6-3,CASSYSSVISTVTQPQHF,TGTGCCAGCAGTTACTCATCGGTAATTTCTACGGTAACTCAGCCCCAGCATTTT
-,-,TRBJ2-2,TRBV5-1,CASRRSPNTGELFF,TGCGCCAGCAGACGATCTCCGAACACCGGGGAGCTGTTTTTT
few,-,TRBJ2-1,TRBV11-2,CASSLDYQNNEQFF,TGTGCCAGCAGCTTAGATTACCAAAACAATGAGCAGTTCTTC
few,TRBD1,TRBJ1-1,TRBV28,CASIRGKRDTEAFF,TGTGCCAGCATCAGGGGGAAAAGGGACACTGAAGCTTTCTTT
-,-,TRBJ1-1,TRBV5-4,CASSLGVSEPNTEAFF,TGTGCCAGCAGCTTGGGAGTGTCAGAGCCTAACACTGAAGCTTTCTTT
-,TRBD1,TRBJ2-7,TRBV6-5,CASSYQGASYEQYF,TGTGCCAGCAGTTACCAGGGGGCCTCCTACGAGCAGTACTTC
many,-,TRBJ2-1,TRBV7-9,CAIPYGLSYNEQFF,TGTGCCATCCCGTATGGACTCTCATACAATGAGCAGTTCTTC
few,-,TRBJ2-7,TRBV20-1,CTARERGTRGSYEQYF,TGCACTGCTAGAGAGCGTGGGACCAGAGGCTCCTACGAGCAGTACTTC
-,TRBD2,TRBJ2-5,TRBV15,CATSRGLAGLQETQYF,TGTGCCACCAGCAGAGGGCTAGCGGGTCTGCAAGAGACCCAGTACTTC
-,TRBD1,TRBJ1-4,TRBV7-2,CASSSYDRGLEKLFF,TGTGCCAGCAGCAGTTACGACAGGGGGCTTGAAAAACTGTTTTTT
few,TRBD1,TRBJ1-1,TRBV20-1,CSARLIGTGNTEAFF,TGCAGTGCTAGACTCATTGGGACAGGGAACACTGAAGCTTTCTTT